The present T cell receptor (beta chain) was sequenced within a study of cytotoxic CD8 clonotypes in ibrutinib-treated CLL. For the study at large: By median around 70 months, roughly twelve had progressed and about 15 stayed remitted; responses had been 2 complete and about 24 partial. Treatment had run for a median about 12 months, range 6 to 36, when response samples were taken. Overall study results and limits: Different sampling times were used for sustained-remission and progressing patients.

Method: immunoSEQ multiplex PCR; TCRdb's copy keeps in-frame clones and lacks some. The table lists under 300,000 clones, around three quarters of them singletons. A word on this clone: Its antigen is unidentified.

This CDR3 comprises 11 residues. Trimming pared 8 bases from V and 8 bases from J, leaving 12 bases between. Germline-derived CDR1 and CDR2 are DFQATT and SNEGSKA (reference sequence). This receptor was obtained from a human donor with chronic lymphocytic leukemia. The input for sequencing was PBMCs, taken after 24 months of ibrutinib treatment. The gene calls are TRBV20-1 and TRBJ1-4; D is perhaps TRBD1 (6 bases). CDR3 coding DNA: TGCAGTACACCCGACAGGGAAAAACTGTTTTTT. It codes for CSTPDREKLFF.